This T cell receptor beta chain was retrieved from a study of shared clonotypes between healthy human individuals. Germline CDR1 MGHDK, CDR2 SYGVNS. V was clipped by 1 base and J by 3 bases, with 10 bases between them. This CDR3 is 15 amino acids long. Sequencing used immunoSEQ multiplex PCR; TCRdb keeps in-frame clones, though not all of them. This table has 450,000 to 700,000 clones, nearly 97% appearing once. Cells designated naive CD8 were CD45RO-negative and were positively selected for CCR7, with terminally differentiated effector memory CD45RA+ cells excluded. Sequencing input: naive CD8+ T cells sorted from blood. The TCR was taken from a woman in her twenties or thirties in good health. The V and J genes are TRBV25-1 and TRBJ2-1; D perhaps matches TRBD2 (5 bases). The CDR3 spells CASSEFTSRYNEQFF. In DNA form, the CDR3 reads TGTGCCAGCAGTGAATTCACTAGTCGCTACAATGAGCAGTTCTTC.